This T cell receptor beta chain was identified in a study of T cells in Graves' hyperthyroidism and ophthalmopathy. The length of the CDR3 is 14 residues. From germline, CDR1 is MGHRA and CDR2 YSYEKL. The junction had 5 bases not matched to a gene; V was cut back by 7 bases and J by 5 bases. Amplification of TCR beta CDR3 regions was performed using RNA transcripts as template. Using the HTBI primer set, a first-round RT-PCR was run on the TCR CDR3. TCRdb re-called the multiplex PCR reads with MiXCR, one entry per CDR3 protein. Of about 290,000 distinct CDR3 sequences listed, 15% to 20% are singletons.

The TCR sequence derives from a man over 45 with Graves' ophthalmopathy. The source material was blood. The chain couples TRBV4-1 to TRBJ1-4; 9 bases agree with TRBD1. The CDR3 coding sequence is TGCGCCAGCACCCTGGGACAGGGAAATGAAAAACTGTTTTTT. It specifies CASTLGQGNEKLFF.